This note documents a single T cell receptor (beta chain) sequence. The sample originates from a study of shared clonotypes between healthy human individuals. This CDR3 is 15 amino acids long. V lost 3 bases to trimming and J lost 5 bases, with 14 bases between them. Germline CDR1 MNHEY, CDR2 SMNVEV (reference sequence). TCRdb's copy holds only in-frame clones and misses some; the assay was immunoSEQ multiplex PCR. The sample has about 610,000 clones, almost 97% seen once; the top ten hold 0.057%. The specimen was naive CD4+ T cells sorted from blood. This sample's subset: CD45RA+ positively selected. This clonotype originated in a woman aged 30 to 39 in good health. V usage is TRBV27 and J usage is TRBJ1-5; no definite D call. The CDR3 nucleotides are TGTGCCAGCAGTTTTACCCACCGGGCGGATCAGCCCCAGCATTTT. Translated: CASSFTHRADQPQHF.